The rows below give T cell receptor beta chains drawn from one sample of a study of blood T cell repertoires in COVID-19. Data came from immunoSEQ multiplex PCR; TCRdb stores just in-frame clones and leaves some out. The sample lists 150,000 or so clones, under 90% seen once, with 35% to 45% in the top ten. Sequencing was performed on peripheral blood. Every receptor here comes from a human donor in a cohort sampled during active COVID-19. Both conserved end residues are part of each CDR3. The order of the fields is J gene, clone size, D gene, V gene, CDR3 protein, CDR3 DNA. D genes are given only for firm matches. Clone size is stated in some rows and not others, as once, few, many or a class when expanded.

j_gene: TRBJ1-2; abundance: -; d_gene: -; v_gene: TRBV5-5; CDR3aa: CASSLVFGGSGYTF; CDR3nt: TGTGCCAGCAGCTTGGTTTTCGGGGGTAGTGGCTACACCTTC
j_gene: TRBJ2-1; abundance: -; d_gene: TRBD2; v_gene: TRBV6-2/TRBV6-3; CDR3aa: CASSSGGGAYNEQFF; CDR3nt: TGTGCCAGCAGCTCCGGTGGGGGGGCCTACAATGAGCAGTTCTTC
j_gene: TRBJ2-2; abundance: -; d_gene: -; v_gene: TRBV7-6; CDR3aa: CASSLAQAPSTGELFF; CDR3nt: TGTGCCAGCAGCTTAGCGCAGGCCCCGTCCACCGGGGAGCTGTTTTTT
j_gene: TRBJ1-5; abundance: -; d_gene: -; v_gene: TRBV11-2; CDR3aa: CASSLDPRQPQHF; CDR3nt: TGTGCCAGCAGCTTAGACCCGCGGCAGCCCCAGCATTTT
j_gene: TRBJ2-1; abundance: -; d_gene: TRBD2; v_gene: TRBV11-3; CDR3aa: CASSERGVEQFF; CDR3nt: TGTGCCAGCAGCGAACGGGGGGTTGAGCAGTTCTTC
j_gene: TRBJ2-7; abundance: -; d_gene: -; v_gene: TRBV4-1; CDR3aa: CASSQVSGIEQYF; CDR3nt: TGCGCCAGCAGCCAAGTCTCGGGGATCGAGCAGTACTTC
j_gene: TRBJ2-7; abundance: -; d_gene: TRBD1; v_gene: TRBV6-6; CDR3aa: CASSLIGDSAYEQYF; CDR3nt: TGTGCCAGCAGTTTGATTGGGGACAGCGCCTACGAGCAGTACTTC
j_gene: TRBJ2-7; abundance: -; d_gene: -; v_gene: TRBV6-5; CDR3aa: CASSTQAHSEQYF; CDR3nt: TGTGCCAGCAGTACACAGGCTCACTCAGAGCAGTACTTC
j_gene: TRBJ2-6; abundance: -; d_gene: TRBD1; v_gene: TRBV9; CDR3aa: CASSRDRGTGANVLTF; CDR3nt: TGTGCCAGCTCCCGGGACAGGGGTACTGGGGCCAACGTCCTGACTTTC
j_gene: TRBJ1-1; abundance: few; d_gene: -; v_gene: TRBV11-3; CDR3aa: CASSRTAGTMNTEAFF; CDR3nt: TGTGCCAGCAGCCGGACAGCCGGTACAATGAACACTGAAGCTTTCTTT
j_gene: TRBJ1-5; abundance: -; d_gene: TRBD1; v_gene: TRBV7-3; CDR3aa: CASSITGGGDQPQHF; CDR3nt: TGTGCCAGCAGCATAACAGGGGGCGGCGATCAGCCCCAGCATTTT
j_gene: TRBJ1-4; abundance: -; d_gene: -; v_gene: TRBV2; CDR3aa: CASNLDSGTNEKLFF; CDR3nt: TGTGCCAGCAACCTCGACTCGGGGACTAATGAAAAACTGTTTTTT
j_gene: TRBJ2-1; abundance: -; d_gene: -; v_gene: TRBV18; CDR3aa: CASSPDTGNEQFF; CDR3nt: TGTGCCAGCTCACCGGATACAGGGAATGAGCAGTTCTTC
j_gene: TRBJ1-4; abundance: -; d_gene: -; v_gene: TRBV6-2/TRBV6-3; CDR3aa: CASSRGVEKLFF; CDR3nt: TGTGCCAGCAGCAGGGGCGTTGAAAAACTGTTTTTT
j_gene: TRBJ2-5; abundance: -; d_gene: -; v_gene: TRBV5-1; CDR3aa: CASSPRLTAGETQYF; CDR3nt: TGCGCCAGCAGCCCCCGACTGACCGCCGGGGAGACCCAGTACTTC
j_gene: TRBJ2-3; abundance: -; d_gene: TRBD1; v_gene: TRBV6-5; CDR3aa: CASSYRQGRTDTQYF; CDR3nt: TGTGCCAGCAGTTACCGACAGGGACGCACAGATACGCAGTATTTT
j_gene: TRBJ2-1; abundance: -; d_gene: TRBD1; v_gene: TRBV28; CDR3aa: CASRLGQGDYNEQFF; CDR3nt: TGTGCCAGCAGACTCGGACAGGGGGATTACAATGAGCAGTTCTTC
j_gene: TRBJ1-2; abundance: -; d_gene: -; v_gene: TRBV7-9; CDR3aa: CASSLGGRANYGYTF; CDR3nt: TGTGCCAGCAGCTTAGGGGGCAGGGCTAACTATGGCTACACCTTC
j_gene: TRBJ1-1; abundance: -; d_gene: -; v_gene: TRBV9; CDR3aa: CASSSGTEAFF; CDR3nt: TGTGCCAGCAGCTCAGGCACTGAAGCTTTCTTT
j_gene: TRBJ1-2; abundance: -; d_gene: -; v_gene: TRBV14; CDR3aa: CASSQDRGYYGYTF; CDR3nt: TGTGCCAGCAGCCAAGACAGGGGATACTATGGCTACACCTTC
j_gene: TRBJ2-3; abundance: -; d_gene: TRBD2; v_gene: TRBV6-2/TRBV6-3; CDR3aa: CASSPAGGVGTQYF; CDR3nt: TGTGCCAGCAGCCCCGCCGGGGGGGTGGGTACGCAGTATTTT
j_gene: TRBJ1-2; abundance: -; d_gene: TRBD1; v_gene: TRBV12-3/TRBV12-4; CDR3aa: CASVQGAGYGYTF; CDR3nt: TGTGCCAGCGTACAGGGGGCTGGCTATGGCTACACCTTC
j_gene: TRBJ2-1; abundance: once; d_gene: -; v_gene: TRBV19; CDR3aa: CASRGLGQVYNEQFF; CDR3nt: TGTGCCAGTAGAGGGTTGGGGCAGGTATACAATGAGCAGTTCTTC
j_gene: TRBJ1-6; abundance: -; d_gene: -; v_gene: TRBV28; CDR3aa: CASSYHGGGPLSPLHF; CDR3nt: TGTGCCAGCAGTTACCACGGGGGAGGTCCCCTCTCACCCCTCCACTTT
j_gene: TRBJ1-2; abundance: -; d_gene: -; v_gene: TRBV10-3; CDR3aa: CAISEGTITYGYTF; CDR3nt: TGTGCCATCAGTGAGGGGACAATAACCTATGGCTACACCTTC
j_gene: TRBJ1-1; abundance: once; d_gene: TRBD1; v_gene: TRBV7-9; CDR3aa: CASSSLGGGGRSTEAFF; CDR3nt: TGTGCCAGCAGCTCCCTAGGGGGCGGGGGGAGATCCACTGAAGCTTTCTTT
j_gene: TRBJ2-7; abundance: -; d_gene: TRBD1; v_gene: TRBV7-2; CDR3aa: CASSTRTGGPYEQYF; CDR3nt: TGTGCCAGCAGCACCCGGACAGGGGGCCCCTACGAGCAGTACTTC
j_gene: TRBJ1-5; abundance: -; d_gene: -; v_gene: TRBV6-2/TRBV6-3; CDR3aa: CASSYSLAGSNQPQHF; CDR3nt: TGTGCCAGCAGTTACTCTTTGGCAGGCTCAAATCAGCCCCAGCATTTT
j_gene: TRBJ2-5; abundance: -; d_gene: -; v_gene: TRBV29-1; CDR3aa: CSVLQGWQETQYF; CDR3nt: TGCAGCGTTCTACAGGGTTGGCAAGAGACCCAGTACTTC
j_gene: TRBJ1-6; abundance: -; d_gene: -; v_gene: TRBV21-1; CDR3aa: CASVPTGYNSPLHF; CDR3nt: TGTGCCAGCGTCCCCACAGGTTATAATTCACCCCTCCACTTT
j_gene: TRBJ1-2; abundance: -; d_gene: -; v_gene: TRBV19; CDR3aa: CASSMWDIQRGYTF; CDR3nt: TGTGCCAGTAGTATGTGGGACATCCAACGGGGCTACACCTTC
j_gene: TRBJ1-4; abundance: few; d_gene: -; v_gene: TRBV28; CDR3aa: CASSSRLEEKLFF; CDR3nt: TGTGCCAGCAGTTCTAGGTTGGAGGAAAAACTGTTTTTT
j_gene: TRBJ1-5; abundance: -; d_gene: -; v_gene: TRBV4-3; CDR3aa: CASSQGRKEPQHF; CDR3nt: TGCGCCAGCAGCCAAGGGAGAAAGGAGCCCCAGCATTTT
j_gene: TRBJ2-1; abundance: -; d_gene: -; v_gene: TRBV2; CDR3aa: CASSVEGGGYNEQFF; CDR3nt: TGTGCCAGCAGTGTTGAGGGAGGTGGGTACAATGAGCAGTTCTTC
j_gene: TRBJ2-3; abundance: -; d_gene: TRBD2; v_gene: TRBV7-9; CDR3aa: CASSPGTSGRIDTQYF; CDR3nt: TGTGCCAGCAGCCCGGGGACTAGCGGACGGATAGATACGCAGTATTTT
j_gene: TRBJ2-3; abundance: -; d_gene: TRBD2; v_gene: TRBV30; CDR3aa: CGGGRGSTDTQYF; CDR3nt: TGTGGCGGGGGGCGGGGTAGCACAGATACGCAGTATTTT
j_gene: TRBJ1-5; abundance: few; d_gene: TRBD1; v_gene: TRBV4-2; CDR3aa: CASSQTGGNNQPQHF; CDR3nt: TGTGCCAGCAGCCAAACAGGGGGAAACAATCAGCCCCAGCATTTT
j_gene: TRBJ2-1; abundance: -; d_gene: TRBD1; v_gene: TRBV6-2/TRBV6-3; CDR3aa: CASSYSFGTGYNEQFF; CDR3nt: TGTGCCAGCAGTTACTCTTTCGGGACAGGGTACAATGAGCAGTTCTTC
j_gene: TRBJ1-5; abundance: -; d_gene: -; v_gene: TRBV5-4; CDR3aa: CASSPDSGRPQHF; CDR3nt: TGTGCCAGCAGCCCTGATAGCGGTAGGCCCCAGCATTTT
j_gene: TRBJ2-7; abundance: few; d_gene: TRBD1; v_gene: TRBV7-9; CDR3aa: CASSEGTGFGEQYF; CDR3nt: TGTGCCAGCAGCGAAGGGACAGGGTTCGGCGAGCAGTACTTC
j_gene: TRBJ1-6; abundance: once; d_gene: -; v_gene: TRBV6-6; CDR3aa: CASSLGQNNSPLHF; CDR3nt: TGTGCCAGCAGCCTGGGACAAAATAATTCACCCCTCCACTTT
j_gene: TRBJ2-2; abundance: -; d_gene: TRBD1; v_gene: TRBV6-5; CDR3aa: CASSTGGNTGELFF; CDR3nt: TGTGCCAGCAGCACAGGGGGCAACACCGGGGAGCTGTTTTTT
j_gene: TRBJ2-1; abundance: -; d_gene: TRBD2; v_gene: TRBV3-1/TRBV3-2; CDR3aa: CASSQSSGGGIEQFF; CDR3nt: TGTGCCAGCAGCCAATCTAGCGGGGGTGGGATTGAGCAGTTCTTC
j_gene: TRBJ1-2; abundance: few; d_gene: -; v_gene: TRBV5-4; CDR3aa: CASSSTGNYGYTF; CDR3nt: TGTGCCAGCAGCTCTACAGGGAACTATGGCTACACCTTC
j_gene: TRBJ2-5; abundance: -; d_gene: -; v_gene: TRBV7-7; CDR3aa: CASSSTPTESETQYF; CDR3nt: TGTGCCAGCAGCTCCACCCCGACAGAATCAGAGACCCAGTACTTC
j_gene: TRBJ1-1; abundance: -; d_gene: TRBD1; v_gene: TRBV5-6; CDR3aa: CASSTRTGGSSRNTEAFF; CDR3nt: TGTGCCAGCAGCACGCGGACAGGGGGCTCATCGCGGAACACTGAAGCTTTCTTT
j_gene: TRBJ2-2; abundance: -; d_gene: -; v_gene: TRBV5-1; CDR3aa: CASMTNAGPNTGELFF; CDR3nt: TGCGCCAGCATGACTAACGCGGGACCGAACACCGGGGAGCTGTTTTTT
j_gene: TRBJ2-3; abundance: few; d_gene: -; v_gene: TRBV5-4; CDR3aa: CASSFFLDTQYF; CDR3nt: TGTGCCAGCAGCTTTTTCCTAGATACGCAGTATTTT
j_gene: TRBJ1-5; abundance: few; d_gene: -; v_gene: TRBV6-5; CDR3aa: CASRGRGNQPQHF; CDR3nt: TGTGCCAGCAGGGGCAGGGGCAATCAGCCCCAGCATTTT
j_gene: TRBJ2-5; abundance: -; d_gene: -; v_gene: TRBV6-5; CDR3aa: CASTQSGGRETQYF; CDR3nt: TGTGCCAGCACTCAGTCGGGGGGCCGAGAGACCCAGTACTTC
j_gene: TRBJ1-1; abundance: -; d_gene: -; v_gene: TRBV7-6; CDR3aa: CASSPQGSGTEAFF; CDR3nt: TGTGCCAGCAGCCCGCAGGGGTCCGGCACTGAAGCTTTCTTT
j_gene: TRBJ2-5; abundance: -; d_gene: -; v_gene: TRBV30; CDR3aa: CAWSQVRNQETQYF; CDR3nt: TGTGCCTGGAGTCAAGTCAGGAACCAAGAGACCCAGTACTTC
j_gene: TRBJ2-7; abundance: once; d_gene: TRBD2; v_gene: TRBV30; CDR3aa: CAWSPGGGSPYEQYF; CDR3nt: TGTGCCTGGAGCCCCGGGGGGGGATCACCCTACGAGCAGTACTTC
j_gene: TRBJ2-5; abundance: -; d_gene: TRBD1; v_gene: TRBV10-3; CDR3aa: CAISQGVEETQYF; CDR3nt: TGTGCCATCAGCCAGGGGGTCGAAGAGACCCAGTACTTC
j_gene: TRBJ1-2; abundance: -; d_gene: TRBD1; v_gene: TRBV18; CDR3aa: CASSAAGTVYGYTF; CDR3nt: TGTGCCAGCTCAGCTGCCGGGACAGTCTATGGCTACACCTTC
j_gene: TRBJ2-1; abundance: -; d_gene: -; v_gene: TRBV7-9; CDR3aa: CASSSPRGAHNEQFF; CDR3nt: TGTGCCAGCAGCTCACCCCGGGGGGCCCACAATGAGCAGTTCTTC
j_gene: TRBJ1-1; abundance: -; d_gene: -; v_gene: TRBV10-3; CDR3aa: CAISVRGGSGTTEAFF; CDR3nt: TGTGCCATCAGTGTAAGGGGGGGTTCGGGTACCACTGAAGCTTTCTTT